In this sample, the clone carrying this TCR beta chain turned up once. Its specificity is not known. Time point specified: cycle 4 day 1 (C4D1), after more than 5 weeks of nivolumab. Each patient's relapse followed autologous stem cell transplantation, and brentuximab vedotin exposure varied. The germline gives CDR1 MNHEY, CDR2 SVGAGI. The CDR3 spans 15 residues. V was shortened by 6 bases and J by 6 bases, with 21 bases between the two germline ends. The data are from a study of PD-1 blockade in classical Hodgkin lymphoma. Study-level background: Every 2 weeks, patients got 3 mg/kg intravenous nivolumab.

General observations from the study: CD4+ TCR diversity climbed significantly by C4D1, unlike CD8+ TCR diversity. Reported baseline diversity: healthy donors highest, relapsed/refractory patients lowest. Baseline diversity in complete responders resembled that of newly diagnosed patients.

Assay: immunoSEQ multiplex PCR; the TCRdb copy retains only in-frame clones and omits some. The data contain 34,000 or so clones, 81% of them singletons. The rearrangement uses TRBV6-5 and TRBJ2-7; a weak D match, TRBD2 (5 bases). Material: peripheral blood mononuclear cells (PBMCs), obtained before the fourth cycle of nivolumab. This receptor was identified in a human donor with classical Hodgkin lymphoma. Here the CDR3 reads CASRRYPDTSSEQYV. CDR3 sequence (DNA): TGTGCCAGCAGGCGTTATCCTGATACTAGTTCCGAGCAGTACGTC.